Listed below are T cell receptor beta chains from one sample, sequenced in a study of beta chain features in type 1 diabetes. Sequencing was performed with immunoSEQ multiplex PCR; in TCRdb, only in-frame clones are kept and a portion is missing. Of about 160,000 clones in the sample, 7.5% to 9.5% are singletons; the top ten hold around 0.5%. The material sequenced was central memory CD4+ T cells from blood. All receptors derive from a woman in her late teens or twenties with type 1 diabetes. Each CDR3 is given with its conserved first and last residue. Each record gives: CDR3 DNA, CDR3 protein, D gene, clone size, J gene, V gene. A D gene is named only where the DNA matches it firmly. For some rows the clone size is stated as once, few or many, or as a class when expanded; others skip it.

TGTGCCAGCAGCACCCCTCGACAGGGCCCCTACAATGAGCAGTTCTTC,CASSTPRQGPYNEQFF,TRBD1,few,TRBJ2-1,TRBV9
TGTGCCAGCAGCTCCGGGACCTACGAGCAGTACTTC,CASSSGTYEQYF,.,.,TRBJ2-7,TRBV7-2
TGTGCCAGCAGTGAAGCAGCTTTCTTT,CASSEAAFF,.,.,TRBJ1-1,TRBV6-4
TGCGCCAGCTCATCACTAGCGGTCGACTCAGGGGAGCAGTACTTC,CASSSLAVDSGEQYF,TRBD2,.,TRBJ2-7,TRBV23-1
TGTGCCACCAGCAGAGGAACGGGGGGGCGCTCAGATACGCAGTATTTT,CATSRGTGGRSDTQYF,TRBD2,few,TRBJ2-3,TRBV15
TGTGCCAGCAGCTTAACCGGAGGGGGCTGGGGAAACATTCAGTACTTC,CASSLTGGGWGNIQYF,.,few,TRBJ2-4,TRBV7-3
TGCGCCAGCAGCCCGCGACTAGCGGGAGAACCCGAGCAGTACTTC,CASSPRLAGEPEQYF,TRBD2,.,TRBJ2-7,TRBV5-1
TGTGCCATCAGTGAGCCCGGACTCTCGTCCTACGAGCAGTACTTC,CAISEPGLSSYEQYF,.,.,TRBJ2-7,TRBV10-3
TGTGCCAGCAACCGACTAGCGGGAGCGGGCTCCTACAATGAGCAGTTCTTC,CASNRLAGAGSYNEQFF,TRBD2,few,TRBJ2-1,TRBV27
TGCGCCAGCAGCATAGAGGGACAAGAGACCCAGTACTTC,CASSIEGQETQYF,.,few,TRBJ2-5,TRBV5-1
TGTGCCACCAGCGCGGGAGCCATTACCGGGGAGCTGTTTTTT,CATSAGAITGELFF,TRBD2,.,TRBJ2-2,TRBV15
TGTGCCAGCAAACCTGACCCCCCGGGGAGCACTGAAGCTTTCTTT,CASKPDPPGSTEAFF,.,few,TRBJ1-1,TRBV2
TGTGCCAGCAGCGCCCGGAGAGATCAGCCCCAGCATTTT,CASSARRDQPQHF,.,.,TRBJ1-5,TRBV7-9
TGTGCCAGCAGCCAAGGGCTCCCTAGCGGGAGTATGTCCTACGAGCAGTACTTC,CASSQGLPSGSMSYEQYF,TRBD2,few,TRBJ2-7,TRBV4-2
TGTGCCAGCAGCACCGGGACAGGGCGCGCCGAGCAGTACTTC,CASSTGTGRAEQYF,TRBD1,few,TRBJ2-7,TRBV7-9
TGTGCCTGGAGTGTGGCCTGGGAGCAGTTCTTC,CAWSVAWEQFF,.,few,TRBJ2-1,TRBV30
TGTGCCAGCAGCGCCTCGGACAGGGTGATGTCTGAGCAGTACTTC,CASSASDRVMSEQYF,TRBD1,few,TRBJ2-7,TRBV5-6
TGTGCCAGCAGTCGGGGGGCAGATACGCAGTATTTT,CASSRGADTQYF,TRBD2,few,TRBJ2-3,TRBV28
TGCGCCAGCAGCCCCAGGGGAGAGAGCTATGGCTACACCTTC,CASSPRGESYGYTF,.,.,TRBJ1-2,TRBV5-1
TGTGCCAGCTCACCAAGAAAGGGGGAGAATGAGCAGTTCTTC,CASSPRKGENEQFF,.,few,TRBJ2-1,TRBV18
TGCGGGGACAGGGGCGAGTATGGCTACACCTTC,CGDRGEYGYTF,TRBD1,few,TRBJ1-2,TRBV20-1
TGTGCCAGCAGTCTGGGAAGTGGGGCAGCCTCCTACGAGCAGTACTTC,CASSLGSGAASYEQYF,.,few,TRBJ2-7,TRBV5-4
TGTGCCAGCTCACCACTGAAGGGGGCCGGTGAGACCCAGTACTTC,CASSPLKGAGETQYF,TRBD1,.,TRBJ2-5,TRBV18
TGTGCCAGCACCAGAACGACAGTCTATGGCTACACCTTC,CASTRTTVYGYTF,.,.,TRBJ1-2,TRBV5-6
TGTGCCAGCTCACCGTCAGCGATAGGCAATCAGCCCCAGCATTTT,CASSPSAIGNQPQHF,.,.,TRBJ1-5,TRBV18
TGTGCCAGCAGCTTAGCCCTGACAGGAGGCTCCGGAACGGATGGCTACACCTTC,CASSLALTGGSGTDGYTF,.,few,TRBJ1-2,TRBV7-9
TGTGCCAGCAGCTTTTTCTCCGGGAAGGAGACCCAGTACTTC,CASSFFSGKETQYF,.,few,TRBJ2-5,TRBV5-4
TGTGCCAGAAGCATCCTCCGTAGGACTCAAGCGGGGAATCAGCCCCAGCATTTT,CARSILRRTQAGNQPQHF,.,few,TRBJ1-5,TRBV5-3